This T cell receptor beta chain was obtained from a study of human T cells and chemical hapten exposure. Findings of the study overall: Expanded TCR sets contained significantly more large CDR3 similarity clusters than controls.

Notes on this clonotype: Its antigen is not known.

TCRdb re-analysed the RACE reads in MiXCR, keeping a single row per CDR3 protein. Of about 120,000 distinct CDR3 sequences in the sample, roughly an eighth are singletons; the top ten hold approximately 0.89%. In germline, CDR1 is KGHSH, CDR2 LQKENI. The ends were cut back, 2 bases at V and 3 bases at J, with 14 bases in the middle. This CDR3 contains 16 residues. Time point: patch test 1, 2 weeks after DPC sensitization. Treatment noted: therapeutic diphenylcyclopropenone sensitization with weekly scalp DPC. The rearrangement uses TRBV18 and TRBJ2-4; D ambiguous. The sequencing here drew on whole blood, taken in connection with sensitization to the hapten diphenylcyclopropenone (DPC). The sequence came from a man between 18 and 29 years old with alopecia areata. Some clones in this sample may be carry-over from other donors' samples. The CDR3 here is CASSPNMQGLKNIQYF. The CDR3 DNA follows: TGTGCCAGCTCACCAAATATGCAAGGCCTCAAAAACATTCAGTACTTC.